This entry is about one TCR beta chain. The CDR3 contains 11 residues. CDR1 is SNHLY, CDR2 FYNNEI, per germline. Trimming took 8 bases from V and 9 from J, leaving 11 bases between them. The data derive from a study of blood T cell repertoires in COVID-19. Study at large: Nucleic acid was either cDNA or gDNA, and it came from T cells, B-cell-depleted T cells, or PBMCs.

In the original analysis: Scientists estimated how many nucleated cells there were by amplifying reference gene primers. Data came from immunoSEQ multiplex PCR; TCRdb stores just in-frame clones and leaves some out. V, J and clone size are those of that table, while D and trimming were read from the DNA. The sample contains approximately 140,000 clones, almost 90% of which appear only once. V is TRBV2 and J is TRBJ1-5; D is unresolved. The TCR was taken from a human donor in a cohort sampled during active COVID-19. Sequenced input: peripheral blood. CDR3 coding DNA: TGTGCCAGCCACGACCGGGGGCCCCAGCATTTT. Residues: CASHDRGPQHF.